These 27 T cell receptor beta chains originate from one sample sequenced in a study of post-analysis software for immune sequencing data. Points from the study as a whole: Controls had lower frequencies than patients of roughly five TRBV segments, which included TRBV5-6, TRBV5-1 and TRBV20-1.

Antigen specificity for these receptors is unknown. Unique molecular identifiers featured in each of the TCR beta cDNA libraries. TCRdb re-derived calls from the PCR reads in MiXCR, one entry per CDR3 protein. The repertoire includes roughly 800,000 distinct CDR3 sequences, around 50% of them detected once, and approximately 4.5% sits in the top ten. The specimen sequenced was blood. The source is a girl aged 5-17 years with multiple sclerosis.

The chain carries TRBV4-2 and TRBJ1-1; the D gene is possibly TRBD1 (6 bases). The V and J ends lost 3 bases and 3 bases respectively, with 14 bases between them. The V gene's germline CDR1 is LGHNA and CDR2 YNFKEQ. The length of the CDR3 is 15 residues. The DNA of the CDR3 is TGTGCCAGCAGCCAGAAACAGGGCGGTGACACTGAAGCTTTCTTT. This codes for CASSQKQGGDTEAFF.

The rearrangement links TRBV10-3 to TRBJ2-1; 8 bases match TRBD2. From germline, CDR1 is ENHRY and CDR2 SYGVKD. The CDR3 is 20 amino acids. The V gene end was trimmed by 4 bases and the J gene end by 0 bases; junction bases not matched to a gene: 17. The DNA for the CDR3 is TGTGCCATCAGTGGCCCCCTGGGGGGCGGGGGGTCAAGCTCCTACAATGAGCAGTTCTTC. Protein product: CAISGPLGGGGSSSYNEQFF.

The rearrangement links TRBV10-3 to TRBJ2-1, with 11 bases matching TRBD2. V trimming: 2 bases; J trimming: 0 bases; junction bases outside the gene matches: 9. This CDR3 has 19 residues. The V gene's germline CDR1 is ENHRY and CDR2 SYGVKD. CDR3 residues: CAISEVWLAGGTSYNEQFF. CDR3 nucleotide sequence: TGTGCCATCAGTGAGGTGTGGCTAGCGGGGGGAACCTCCTACAATGAGCAGTTCTTC.

This clonotype was seen more than once but under ten times. The rearrangement joins TRBV7-9 to TRBJ2-1; D is uncertain. The CDR3 runs 11 residues. From germline, CDR1 is SEHNR and CDR2 FQNEAQ (reference sequence). The V and J ends lost 5 bases and 7 bases respectively, with 6 bases between them. The DNA for the CDR3 is TGTGCCAGCAGCGCTCAAAATGAGCAGTTCTTC. It codes for CASSAQNEQFF.

This chain uses TRBV29-1 with TRBJ2-7, with 12 bases matching TRBD1. Germline V gene data show CDR1 as SQVTM and CDR2 as ANQGSEA. The V and J ends lost 4 bases and 5 bases, in that order; junction bases with no gene match: 6. This CDR3 comprises 14 residues. The chain's CDR3 is CSVARDRGPDEQYF. DNA of the CDR3: TGCAGCGTTGCCCGGGACAGGGGGCCCGACGAGCAGTACTTC.

In its sample, this clonotype was seen a few times. The CDR3 nucleotides are TGCGCCAGCAGCTCCCCGGGACTAGCGGACGACTCCTACGAGCAGTACTTC. Protein sequence: CASSSPGLADDSYEQYF. This rearrangement joins TRBV5-1 to TRBJ2-7; 11 nucleotides align to TRBD2. V trimming: 3 bases; J trimming: 0 bases; junction bases outside the gene matches: 8. Germline CDR1 is SGHRS and CDR2 is YFSETQ. There are 17 residues in the CDR3.

A few counts support this clonotype. The genes are TRBV29-1 and TRBJ1-2; unclear D gene. Germline CDR1 is SQVTM and CDR2 is ANQGSEA. V shed 4 bases and J shed 4 bases, with 28 bases lying between them. The length of the CDR3 is 18 residues. The CDR3 sequence: CSVAPRSHPFSTTYGYTF. In nucleotides, the CDR3 is TGCAGCGTTGCTCCGCGGTCCCACCCCTTTAGCACTACCTATGGCTACACCTTC.

The rearrangement uses TRBV20-1 and TRBJ2-3, with 7 nucleotides matching TRBD2. V lost 1 base to trimming and J lost 5 bases; unmatched junction nucleotides: 9. From germline, CDR1 is DFQATT and CDR2 SNEGSKA (reference sequence). The CDR3 loop spans 15 amino acids. The CDR3 coding sequence is TGCAGTGCTAGAGGAGGGACGGGAGGTGGAGATACGCAGTATTTT. Translated, it gives CSARGGTGGGDTQYF.

In DNA form, the CDR3 reads TGTGCCAGCAGCTTGGAGGGTCGGGGTGGGACCCAGTACTTC. This codes for CASSLEGRGGTQYF. The chain uses TRBV5-6 and TRBJ2-5; tentatively, D is TRBD2 (5 bases). With 0 bases removed from V and 7 bases from J, the gap between germline ends came to 13 bases. The CDR3 covers 14 residues. CDR1 is SGHDT, CDR2 YYEEEE, per germline.

This clonotype was observed a handful of times. This chain joins TRBV29-1 and TRBJ2-1; a possible D gene is TRBD1 (8 bases). CDR1 SQVTM and CDR2 ANQGSEA come from the germline V gene. This CDR3 comprises 15 residues. Trimming cost V 4 bases and J 6 bases, with 19 bases left between them. CDR3 sequence reads: CSVVRGRGGSNEQFF. The CDR3 nucleotides are TGCAGCGTTGTCAGGGGGCGCGGGGGAAGCAATGAGCAGTTCTTC.

The sample holds one count of this clonotype. DNA for the CDR3: TGCAGTGCTAGGCGGGACAGGGTCAACTATGGCTACACCTTC. It encodes CSARRDRVNYGYTF. This sequence joins TRBV20-1 and TRBJ1-2; 9 bases are a match to TRBD1. Germline-derived CDR1 and CDR2 are DFQATT and SNEGSKA (reference sequence). J gave up 2 bases and V 3 bases, and 4 bases lay outside the gene matches. The CDR3 is made up of 14 amino acids.

The rearrangement links TRBV5-1 to TRBJ2-7, with TRBD2 matching over 9 bases. TRBJ2-4 explains the end of the DNA better; the J call may be wrong. This CDR3 comprises 18 residues. The germline V gene has CDR1 SGHRS and CDR2 YFSETQ. The CDR3 is CASSIRFTIAGEEDIQYF. DNA of the CDR3: TGCGCCAGCAGCATAAGATTCACGATAGCGGGAGAGGAGGACATTCAGTACTTC.

This clonotype was observed a few times. The J gene is TRBJ2-1, the V gene TRBV5-1, with unresolved D. Looked up from germline, CDR1 is SGHRS and CDR2 is YFSETQ. The V end was cut by 0 bases, the J end by 9 bases, with 16 bases between. CDR3 length: 15 amino acids. DNA of the CDR3: TGCGCCAGCAGCTTGGTAGCTACCCAAGTGGGTGAGCAGTTCTTC. Translating gives CASSLVATQVGEQFF. Full variable domain (missing parts from reference TRBV5-1 and TRBJ2-1): KAGVTQTPRYLIKTRGQQVTLSCSPISGHRSVSWYQQTPGQGLQFLFEYFSETQRNKGNFPGRFSGRQFSNSRSEMNVSTLELGDSALYLCASSLVATQVGEQFFGPGTRLTVL.

There are a few counts of this clonotype. The rearrangement joins TRBV9 to TRBJ2-1; D ambiguous. CDR1 is SGDLS and CDR2 is YYNGEE in the germline V gene. The CDR3 extends over 13 amino acids. V was trimmed by 0 bases and J by 10 bases, leaving 11 bases between them. The CDR3 sequence: CASSVGSVREQFF. The CDR3 DNA reads as TGTGCCAGCAGCGTAGGTTCGGTGAGGGAGCAGTTCTTC.

The CDR3 nucleotides are TGTGCCAGCAGCCGAAGGGGTGAAGCTTTCTTT. It specifies CASSRRGEAFF. V gene TRBV12-3 or TRBV12-4 combines with J gene TRBJ1-1; D is possibly TRBD1 (5 bases). The V and J ends lost 6 bases and 7 bases respectively, with 9 bases between them. The CDR3 length is 11 residues.

V is TRBV4-1 and J is TRBJ2-7; possibly TRBD1 or TRBD2 for D (5 bases each). CDR3 size: 16 residues. The V gene lost 2 bases and the J gene lost 2 bases, with 16 bases spanning the gap. CDR1 MGHRA and CDR2 YSYEKL come from the germline V gene. The CDR3 protein is CASSQMMGRSTYEQYF. CDR3 bases: TGCGCCAGCAGCCAAATGATGGGACGGTCAACCTACGAGCAGTACTTC.

This chain uses TRBV6-1 with TRBJ2-7, with 11 bases identical to TRBD1. The better agreement between TRBJ2-5 and the DNA end casts doubt on the J call. Germline-derived CDR1 and CDR2 are MNHNS and SASEGT. The CDR3 consists of 14 residues. CDR3 sequence reads: CASNADRGLETQYF. CDR3 sequence (DNA): TGTGCCAGCAATGCGGACAGGGGGCTGGAGACCCAGTACTTC.

CDR3 nucleotides: TGCAGTGCTAGAGATCGGGACAGGGCCTACAATGAGCAGTTCTTC. Translating gives CSARDRDRAYNEQFF. V usage is TRBV20-1 and J usage is TRBJ2-1; 9 positions agree with TRBD1. The V and J ends lost 0 bases and 2 bases, in that order; junction bases with no gene match: 2. The CDR3 has 15 amino acids. Germline V gives CDR1 DFQATT, CDR2 SNEGSKA (reference sequence).

The V gene is TRBV20-1, the J gene TRBJ2-4; D is possibly TRBD1 (6 bases). This CDR3 is built from 14 residues. Deletions cut 5 bases from V and 3 bases from J, with 14 bases between. CDR1 is DFQATT, CDR2 SNEGSKA, per germline (reference sequence). The CDR3 protein is CSAPRGISKNIQYF. In DNA form, the CDR3 reads TGCAGTGCTCCCAGGGGAATAAGCAAAAACATTCAGTACTTC.

This rearrangement joins TRBV6-5 to TRBJ2-3; D not certain. The germline V and J ends were trimmed by 2 bases and 4 bases, with 10 bases remaining between them. Germline values: CDR1 MNHEY, CDR2 SVGAGI. The CDR3 runs to 14 residues. The CDR3 DNA follows: TGTGCCAGCAGTTACGTGGCTAGTTCAGATACGCAGTATTTT. Amino acids: CASSYVASSDTQYF.

The chain recombines TRBV2 with TRBJ2-7; no definite D call. CDR1 and CDR2 (germline): SNHLY, FYNNEI. This CDR3 contains 12 residues. The V end was cut by 7 bases, the J end by 2 bases, with 9 bases between. CDR3 in amino acids: CASMSGTYEQYF. The CDR3 bases are TGTGCCAGCATGAGTGGGACCTACGAGCAGTACTTC.

This clonotype was recorded a few times. This chain uses TRBV5-1 with TRBJ2-1; no definite D call. The CDR3 spans 16 residues. Trimming removed 0 bases from V and 0 bases from J, with 10 bases in between. Germline CDR1 is SGHRS and CDR2 is YFSETQ. CDR3 in DNA: TGCGCCAGCAGCTTGGGTATACTCGGCTCCTACAATGAGCAGTTCTTC. Translated, it gives CASSLGILGSYNEQFF.

This rearrangement joins TRBV20-1 to TRBJ1-2; D unclear. The CDR3 runs 13 residues. CDR1 is DFQATT and CDR2 is SNEGSKA in the germline V gene (reference sequence). V was trimmed by 1 base and J by 1 base, leaving 7 bases between them. The CDR3 sequence: CSARVEGNYGYTF. As DNA, the CDR3 is TGCAGTGCTAGAGTAGAGGGTAACTATGGCTACACCTTC.

The chain is built from TRBV12-3 or TRBV12-4 and TRBJ2-3, with D perhaps matching TRBD2 (5 bases). Trimming shortened V by 2 bases and J by 3 bases, and 18 bases separated the two germline ends. This CDR3 is built from 17 residues. Written as DNA, the CDR3 is TGTGCCAGCAGTTTACCCACACCACTAGTTCGTACAGATACGCAGTATTTT. Translated, it gives CASSLPTPLVRTDTQYF.

The chain joins TRBV6-6 to TRBJ2-7; tentatively, D is TRBD2 (5 bases). Deletions cut 8 bases from V and 2 bases from J, with 16 bases between. The germline gives CDR1 MNHNY, CDR2 SVGAGI (reference sequence). The CDR3 loop spans 14 amino acids. In DNA, the CDR3 is TGTGCCAGCTATCAGGCGGGCCCTACCTACGAGCAGTACTTC. Protein product: CASYQAGPTYEQYF.

This clonotype was found a few times. The chain uses TRBV29-1 and TRBJ2-5; 15 bases match TRBD2. Germline assignment: CDR1 SQVTM and CDR2 ANQGSEA. V dropped 7 bases and J dropped 8; count of bases not matched to a gene: 8. The CDR3 is made up of 14 amino acids. The CDR3 DNA reads as TGCAGCGCCAGGACTAGCGGGAGGGCGGGAACCCAGTACTTC. This gives the protein CSARTSGRAGTQYF.

This clonotype was seen more than once but under ten times. The chain has TRBV3-1 and TRBJ2-7, with D hard to call. The assigned J gene may be wrong: the sequence end matches TRBJ2-4 better. CDR1 and CDR2 from the germline V gene are LGHDT and YNNKEL (reference sequence). The CDR3 totals 16 residues. The CDR3 DNA reads TGTGCCAGCAGCCAAGATTTCCGACTCCTCCAAAACATTCAGTACTTC. This codes for CASSQDFRLLQNIQYF.